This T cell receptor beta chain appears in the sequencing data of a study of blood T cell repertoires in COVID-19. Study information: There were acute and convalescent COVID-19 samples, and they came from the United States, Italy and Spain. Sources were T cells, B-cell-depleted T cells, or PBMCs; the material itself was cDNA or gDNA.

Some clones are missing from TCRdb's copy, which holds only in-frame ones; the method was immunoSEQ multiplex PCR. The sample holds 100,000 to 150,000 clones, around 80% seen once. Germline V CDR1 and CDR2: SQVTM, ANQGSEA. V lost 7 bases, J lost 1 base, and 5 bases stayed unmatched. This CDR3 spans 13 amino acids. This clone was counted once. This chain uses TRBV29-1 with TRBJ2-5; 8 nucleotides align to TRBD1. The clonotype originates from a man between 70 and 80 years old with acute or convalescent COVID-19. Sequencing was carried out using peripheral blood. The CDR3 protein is CSGAGTGQETQYF. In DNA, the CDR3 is TGCAGCGGGGCCGGGACAGGCCAAGAGACCCAGTACTTC.